Sequencing of this TCR beta chain was carried out in a study of shared clonotypes between healthy human individuals. Genomic DNA from each subset was divided evenly over several immunoSEQ plates. TCRdb keeps only in-frame clones here, not all; method: immunoSEQ multiplex PCR. Of 1.5 million to 2.5 million clones listed, about 95% are singletons. The length of the CDR3 is 14 residues. Naive CD8 cells lacked CD45RO, underwent positive selection for CCR7 and left out terminally differentiated effector memory CD45RA+ cells. The clonotype originates from a man between 18 and 29 years old in good health. Sequencing was done on a sample of naive CD8+ T cells sorted from blood. The chain joins TRBV21-1 to TRBJ1-6. TRBV21-1 is described as a pseudogene. CDR3: CASSGGPHNSPLHF. DNA for the CDR3: TGTGCCAGCAGCGGCGGGCCACATAATTCACCCCTCCACTTT.